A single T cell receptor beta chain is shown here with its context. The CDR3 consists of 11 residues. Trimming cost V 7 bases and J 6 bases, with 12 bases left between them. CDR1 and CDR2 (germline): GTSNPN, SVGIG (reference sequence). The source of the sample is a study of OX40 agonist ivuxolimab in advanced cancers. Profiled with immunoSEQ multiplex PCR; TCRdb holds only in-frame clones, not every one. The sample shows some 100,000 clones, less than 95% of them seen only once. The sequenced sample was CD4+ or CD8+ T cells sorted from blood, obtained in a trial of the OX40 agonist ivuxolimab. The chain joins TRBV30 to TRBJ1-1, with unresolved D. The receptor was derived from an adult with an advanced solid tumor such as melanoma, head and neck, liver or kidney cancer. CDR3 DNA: TGTGCCTTAGGCGTACCCGCTGAAGCTTTCTTT. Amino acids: CALGVPAEAFF.